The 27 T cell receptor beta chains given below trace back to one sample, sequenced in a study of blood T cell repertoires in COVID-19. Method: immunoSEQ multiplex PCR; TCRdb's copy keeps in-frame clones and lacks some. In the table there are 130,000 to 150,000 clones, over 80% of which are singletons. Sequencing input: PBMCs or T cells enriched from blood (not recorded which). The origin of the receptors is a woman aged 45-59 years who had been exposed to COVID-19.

As DNA, the CDR3 is TGTGCCAGCAGCTCTGGACAGGGTAACACCGGGGAGCTGTTTTTT. This codes for CASSSGQGNTGELFF. This chain uses TRBV7-8 with TRBJ2-2, with TRBD1 identical over 8 bases. Germline CDR1 SGHVS, CDR2 FQNEAQ. The J segment lost 2 bases and the V segment lost 4 bases, leaving 3 bases of the junction unmatched. The CDR3 has 15 residues.

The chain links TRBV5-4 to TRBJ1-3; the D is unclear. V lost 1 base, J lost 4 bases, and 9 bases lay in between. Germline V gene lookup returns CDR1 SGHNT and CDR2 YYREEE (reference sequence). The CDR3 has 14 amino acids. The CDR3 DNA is TGTGCCAGCAGCTTGCGCGGAATAGGAAACACCATATATTTT. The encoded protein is CASSLRGIGNTIYF.

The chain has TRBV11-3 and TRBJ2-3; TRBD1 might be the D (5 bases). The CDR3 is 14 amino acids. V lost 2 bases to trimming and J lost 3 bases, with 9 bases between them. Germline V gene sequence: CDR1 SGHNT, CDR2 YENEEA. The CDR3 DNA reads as TGTGCCAGCAGCTTAAATCAGGGAACAGATACGCAGTATTTT. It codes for CASSLNQGTDTQYF.

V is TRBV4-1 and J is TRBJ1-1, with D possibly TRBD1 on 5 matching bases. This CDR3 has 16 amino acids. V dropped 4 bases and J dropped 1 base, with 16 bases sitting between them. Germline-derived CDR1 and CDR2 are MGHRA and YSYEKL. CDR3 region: CASSPTMTASNTEAFF. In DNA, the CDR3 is TGCGCCAGCAGCCCCACAATGACAGCTTCGAACACTGAAGCTTTCTTT.

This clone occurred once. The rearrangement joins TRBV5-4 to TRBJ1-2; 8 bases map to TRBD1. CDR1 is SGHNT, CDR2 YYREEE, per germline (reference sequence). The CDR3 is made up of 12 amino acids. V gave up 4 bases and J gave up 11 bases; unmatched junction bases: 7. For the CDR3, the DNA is TGTGCCAGCAGCCCCCGGACAGGGCGGTACACCTTC. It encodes CASSPRTGRYTF.

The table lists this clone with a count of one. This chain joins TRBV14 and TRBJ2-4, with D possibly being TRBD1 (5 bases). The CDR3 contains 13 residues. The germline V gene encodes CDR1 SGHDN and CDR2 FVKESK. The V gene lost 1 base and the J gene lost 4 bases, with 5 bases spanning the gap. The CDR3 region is CASSQGQKNIQYF. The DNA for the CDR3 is TGTGCCAGCAGCCAAGGACAGAAAAACATTCAGTACTTC. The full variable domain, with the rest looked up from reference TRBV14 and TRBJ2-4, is EAGVTQFPSHSVIEKGQTVTLRCDPISGHDNLYWYRRVMGKEIKFLLHFVKESKQDESGMPNNRFLAERTGGTYSTLKVQPAELEDSGVYFCASSQGQKNIQYFGAGTRLSVL.

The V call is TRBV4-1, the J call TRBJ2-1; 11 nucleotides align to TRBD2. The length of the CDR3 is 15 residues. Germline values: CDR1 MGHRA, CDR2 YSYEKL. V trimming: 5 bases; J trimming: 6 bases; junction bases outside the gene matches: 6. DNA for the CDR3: TGCGCCAGCAGCAAGGTAGCGGGAGGGGGCAATGAGCAGTTCTTC. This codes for CASSKVAGGGNEQFF.

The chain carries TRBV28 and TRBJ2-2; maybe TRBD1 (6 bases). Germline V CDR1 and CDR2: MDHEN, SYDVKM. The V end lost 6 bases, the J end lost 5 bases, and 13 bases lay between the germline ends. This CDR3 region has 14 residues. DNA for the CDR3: TGTGCCAGCAGATACTTTACAGGGACCGGGGAGCTGTTTTTT. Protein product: CASRYFTGTGELFF.

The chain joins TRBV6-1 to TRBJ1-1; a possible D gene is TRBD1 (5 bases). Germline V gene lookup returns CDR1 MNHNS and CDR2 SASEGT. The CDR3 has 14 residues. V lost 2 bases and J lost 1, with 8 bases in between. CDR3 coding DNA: TGTGCCAGCAGTGAAAACAGGCCGAACACTGAAGCTTTCTTT. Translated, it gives CASSENRPNTEAFF.

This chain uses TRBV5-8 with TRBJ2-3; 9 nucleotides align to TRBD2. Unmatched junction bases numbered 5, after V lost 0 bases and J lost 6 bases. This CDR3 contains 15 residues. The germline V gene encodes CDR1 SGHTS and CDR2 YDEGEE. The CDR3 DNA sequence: TGTGCCAGCAGCTTGGGCCAGCGGGAGGTGGATACGCAGTATTTT. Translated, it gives CASSLGQREVDTQYF.

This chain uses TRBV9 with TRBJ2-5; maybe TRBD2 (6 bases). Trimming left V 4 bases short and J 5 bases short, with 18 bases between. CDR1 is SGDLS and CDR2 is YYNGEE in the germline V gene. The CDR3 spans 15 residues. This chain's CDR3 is CASSPSPTSWETQYF. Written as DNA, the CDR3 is TGTGCCAGCAGCCCTAGCCCAACTAGCTGGGAGACCCAGTACTTC.

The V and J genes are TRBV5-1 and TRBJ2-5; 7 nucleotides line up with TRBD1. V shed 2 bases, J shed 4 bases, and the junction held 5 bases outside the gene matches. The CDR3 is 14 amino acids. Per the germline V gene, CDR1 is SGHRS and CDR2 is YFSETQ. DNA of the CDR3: TGCGCCAGCAGCTTACAGGGGAGAGGAGAGACCCAGTACTTC. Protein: CASSLQGRGETQYF.

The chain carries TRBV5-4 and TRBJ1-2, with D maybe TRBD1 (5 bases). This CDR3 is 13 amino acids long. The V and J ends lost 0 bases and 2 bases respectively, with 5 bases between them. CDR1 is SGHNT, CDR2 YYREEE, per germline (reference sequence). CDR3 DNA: TGTGCCAGCAGCTTGGGACAGAACTATGGCTACACCTTC. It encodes CASSLGQNYGYTF.

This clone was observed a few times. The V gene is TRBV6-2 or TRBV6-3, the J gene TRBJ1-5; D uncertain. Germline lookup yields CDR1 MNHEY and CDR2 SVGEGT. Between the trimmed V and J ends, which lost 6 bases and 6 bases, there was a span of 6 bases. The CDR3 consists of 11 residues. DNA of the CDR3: TGTGCCAGCAGCCACGGTCAGCCCCAGCATTTT. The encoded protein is CASSHGQPQHF.

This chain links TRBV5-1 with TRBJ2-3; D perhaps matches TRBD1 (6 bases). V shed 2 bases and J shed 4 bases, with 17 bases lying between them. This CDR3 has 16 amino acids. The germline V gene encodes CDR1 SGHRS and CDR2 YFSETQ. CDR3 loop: CASSLSLSRGPDTQYF. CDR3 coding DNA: TGCGCCAGCAGCTTATCCCTTTCCAGGGGACCAGATACGCAGTATTTT.

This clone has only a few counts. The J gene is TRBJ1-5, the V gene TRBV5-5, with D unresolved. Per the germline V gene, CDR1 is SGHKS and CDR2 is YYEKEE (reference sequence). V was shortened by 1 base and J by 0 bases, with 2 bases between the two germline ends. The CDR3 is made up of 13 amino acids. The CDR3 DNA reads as TGTGCCAGCAGCTTGTATAGCAATCAGCCCCAGCATTTT. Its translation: CASSLYSNQPQHF.

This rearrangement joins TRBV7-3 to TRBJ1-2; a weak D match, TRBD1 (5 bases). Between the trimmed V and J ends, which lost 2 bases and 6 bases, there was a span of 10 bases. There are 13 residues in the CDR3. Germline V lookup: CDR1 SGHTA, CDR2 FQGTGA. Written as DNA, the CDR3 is TGTGCCAGCAGCTTAGCAGGGAATGATGGCTACACCTTC. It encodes CASSLAGNDGYTF. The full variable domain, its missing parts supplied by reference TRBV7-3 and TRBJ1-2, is GAGVSQTPSNKVTEKGKYVELRCDPISGHTALYWYRQSLGQGPEFLIYFQGTGAADDSGLPNDRFFAVRPEGSVSTLKIQRTERGDSAVYLCASSLAGNDGYTFGSGTRLTVV.

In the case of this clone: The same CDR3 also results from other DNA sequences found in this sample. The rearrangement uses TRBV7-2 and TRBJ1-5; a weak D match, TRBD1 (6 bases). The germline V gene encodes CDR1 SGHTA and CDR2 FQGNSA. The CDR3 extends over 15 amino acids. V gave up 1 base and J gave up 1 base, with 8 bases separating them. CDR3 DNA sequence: TGTGCCAGCAGCTTAGTTACAGGGAGCAATCAGCCCCAGCATTTT. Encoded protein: CASSLVTGSNQPQHF. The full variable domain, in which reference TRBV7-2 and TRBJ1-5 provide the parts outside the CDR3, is GAGVSQSPSNKVTEKGKDVELRCDPISGHTALYWYRQSLGQGLEFLIYFQGNSAPDKSGLPSDRFSAERTGGSVSTLTIQRTQQEDSAVYLCASSLVTGSNQPQHFGDGTRLSIL.

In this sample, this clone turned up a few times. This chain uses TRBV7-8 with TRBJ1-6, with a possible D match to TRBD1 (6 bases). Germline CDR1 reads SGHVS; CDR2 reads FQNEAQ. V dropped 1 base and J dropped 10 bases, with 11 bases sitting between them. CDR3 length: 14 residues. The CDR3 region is CASSLVQGSSPLHF. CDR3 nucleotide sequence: TGTGCCAGCAGCTTAGTACAGGGAAGCTCACCCCTCCACTTT.

The CDR3 nucleotides read TGCACCAGCAGCCAAAGGACTAGCGGTGTGGGGCAAGAGACCCAGTACTTC. It translates to CTSSQRTSGVGQETQYF. The chain joins TRBV1 to TRBJ2-5; the table calls TRBD2, which could not be checked here. TRBV1 is a documented pseudogene. This CDR3 spans 17 amino acids.

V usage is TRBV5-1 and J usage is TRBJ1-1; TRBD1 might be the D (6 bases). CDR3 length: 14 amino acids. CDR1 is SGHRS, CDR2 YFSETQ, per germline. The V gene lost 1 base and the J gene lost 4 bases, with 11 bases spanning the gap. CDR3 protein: CASSLTGYGTEAFF. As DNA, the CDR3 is TGCGCCAGCAGCTTGACAGGGTATGGCACTGAAGCTTTCTTT.

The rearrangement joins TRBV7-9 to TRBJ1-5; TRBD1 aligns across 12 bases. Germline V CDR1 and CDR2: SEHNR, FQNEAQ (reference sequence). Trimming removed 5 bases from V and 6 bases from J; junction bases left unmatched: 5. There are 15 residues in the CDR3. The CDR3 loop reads CASSPGTGGSQPQHF. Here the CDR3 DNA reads TGTGCCAGCAGCCCCGGGACAGGGGGCAGTCAGCCCCAGCATTTT.

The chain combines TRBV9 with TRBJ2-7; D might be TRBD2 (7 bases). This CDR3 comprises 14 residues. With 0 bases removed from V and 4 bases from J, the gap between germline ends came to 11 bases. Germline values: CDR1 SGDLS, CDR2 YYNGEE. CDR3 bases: TGTGCCAGCAGCGTAGCGGGGGGCCCTTACGAGCAGTACTTC. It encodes CASSVAGGPYEQYF.

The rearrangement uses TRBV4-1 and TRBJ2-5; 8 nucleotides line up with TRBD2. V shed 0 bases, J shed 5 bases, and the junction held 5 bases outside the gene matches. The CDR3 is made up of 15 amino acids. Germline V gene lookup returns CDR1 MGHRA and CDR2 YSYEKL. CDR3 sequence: CASSQEAGGWETQYF. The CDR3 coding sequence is TGCGCCAGCAGCCAAGAGGCGGGGGGCTGGGAGACCCAGTACTTC.

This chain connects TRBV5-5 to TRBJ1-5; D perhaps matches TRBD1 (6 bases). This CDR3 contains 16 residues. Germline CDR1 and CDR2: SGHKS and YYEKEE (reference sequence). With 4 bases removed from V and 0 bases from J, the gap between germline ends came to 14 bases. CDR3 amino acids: CASSPRTDYSNQPQHF. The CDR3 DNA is TGTGCCAGCAGCCCCCGGACAGACTATAGCAATCAGCCCCAGCATTTT.

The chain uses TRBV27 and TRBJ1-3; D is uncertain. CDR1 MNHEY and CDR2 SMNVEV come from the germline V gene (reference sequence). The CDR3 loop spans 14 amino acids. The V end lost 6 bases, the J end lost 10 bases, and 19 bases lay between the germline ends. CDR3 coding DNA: TGTGCCAGCAGCCCAGGACTACTGATGGGAACCATATATTTT. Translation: CASSPGLLMGTIYF.

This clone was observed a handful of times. The CDR3 loop reads CASSSGGRGGGAKGTQYF. CDR3 nucleotide sequence: TGTGCCAGCAGTTCCGGAGGGCGCGGCGGGGGGGCAAAAGGGACCCAGTACTTC. The V gene is TRBV6-2 or TRBV6-3, the J gene TRBJ2-5, with 9 bases identical to TRBD2. CDR1 MNHEY and CDR2 SVGEGT come from the germline V gene. With 4 bases clipped from V and 7 bases from J, the junction kept 19 bases outside the gene matches. The CDR3 has 18 amino acids.